This record concerns one TCR beta chain sequence. It lacks a known antigen. One base away there is no much larger clone; base qualities are not given. This sample stems from a study of T cell responses to AZD1222 COVID-19 vaccine (dated by TCRdb to about 2021). Study-wide context: TCR sequencing covered approximately 230 trial participants: about 210 given two doses of AZD1222 and approximately 26 given two doses of MenACWY control vaccine. Trial participants were enrolled by age into 18-55, 56-69 and 70-plus year subgroups, with approximately 160, 26 and 62 TCR-sequenced participants respectively.

The CDR3 contains 12 residues, cysteine and phenylalanine counted. Here the CDR3 DNA is all that survives: 36 bases in frame from base 1. Trimming costs V 4 bases and J 8 bases, and their ends lie 11 bases apart. Via the germline V gene (reference sequence), CDR1 is LGHDT and CDR2 YNNKEL. Paper-wide results and their limitations: The 56-69-year group was small, and its depth increase did not reach significance, likely because of low power. A significant rise in spike-specific TCR breadth and depth was observed after two AZD1222 doses relative to day 0 and relative to MenACWY recipients. Most participants were white British and females outnumbered males, and the authors suggested that clonal diversity may have been underestimated. Nearly half of unique spike-specific TCRs reportedly recognized epitopes outside regions mutated in the B.1.351 and B.1.1.7 variants. Conclusions about previously exposed vaccinees were limited because only six or seven AZD1222 recipients were SARS-CoV-2 seropositive at baseline. Because no day 14 peak-response samples were available, the repertoires could be characterized only after the peak T cell response. The whole spike protein was spanned by vaccine-associated CD4 TCRs, and dominant responses were seen in regions 160-218 and 743-854.

The CDR3 regions of human TCRbeta chains were analyzed by immunosequencing. Processing in the source paper ran as follows. TCRs in the repertoires were matched against a reference library of SARS-CoV-2-specific TCRs that had been generated with the MIRA antigen-specificity platform. Breadth meant the fraction of unique TCRs that were SARS-CoV-2-associated, whereas depth meant the fraction of total T cells that were SARS-CoV-2-associated. Using the MIRA data, each spike-specific TCR was assigned both to the spike region to which the TCR was reactive and to a CD4 or CD8 class. Log10-transformed breadth and depth values were compared by one-way ANOVA with Sidak's multiple comparisons tests. Imported from immuneACCESS, the table was reduced by TCRdb to in-frame sequences with V and J called. These copies leave out some clones; in studies compared against another copy, an unresolved V gene accounts for under half, and the cause of the remainder is not known. V, J and clone size are those of that table, while D and trimming were read from the DNA. The sample table records some 150,000 clones; 85% to 90% of these occur just once. About 5.5% of the sample is taken by the ten largest.

Interpreted using the paper, the time point label stands for: baseline before first vaccination. The meaning of the sample's treatment or condition label: meningococcal conjugate vaccine given as trial control. Vaccinee samples came from UK trials COV001 and COV002, including a single-blind randomized controlled phase 2/3 trial of AZD1222 (ChAdOx1 nCoV-19) in healthy adults. Trial participant PBMC samples were collected at day 0 and day 28 after the second dose for TCRbeta chain sequencing. The sequencing here drew on peripheral blood, taken on day 0 of MenACWY control vaccination. The rearrangement joined TRBV3-1 (or the pseudogene TRBV3-2) to TRBJ1-2; the D gene cannot be resolved reliably. The origin of this receptor is an adult in good health. The DNA reads as follows: TGTGCCAGCAGCCTCCCCCCGGCAGGCTACACCTTC. Translated, this is CASSLPPAGYTF.